This T cell receptor (beta chain) originates from a study of cytomegalovirus exposure and HLA in healthy donors. General study points: Later work found most CMV-associated TCR beta chains apparently HLA-restricted.

Samples came from healthy bone marrow donors. About this clone itself: Antigen: not known.

Primers for the PCR totalled 60 Vbeta and 13 Jbeta. Method: immunoSEQ multiplex PCR; TCRdb's copy keeps in-frame clones and lacks some. This sample carries about 210,000 clones, with approximately 1% going to the ten biggest clones. Trimming took 1 base from V and 6 from J; bases not matched to a gene: 7. Germline V gene lookup returns CDR1 SEHNR and CDR2 FQNEAQ (reference sequence). The CDR3 loop spans 15 amino acids. The receptor's source is a woman aged 25 to 45 in good health and CMV-seropositive. This rearrangement joins TRBV7-9 to TRBJ2-7; 9 positions agree with TRBD2. Source material: PBMCs. This chain's CDR3 is CASSLGASGTSEQYF. The CDR3 bases are TGTGCCAGCAGCTTAGGTGCTAGCGGGACCAGCGAGCAGTACTTC.